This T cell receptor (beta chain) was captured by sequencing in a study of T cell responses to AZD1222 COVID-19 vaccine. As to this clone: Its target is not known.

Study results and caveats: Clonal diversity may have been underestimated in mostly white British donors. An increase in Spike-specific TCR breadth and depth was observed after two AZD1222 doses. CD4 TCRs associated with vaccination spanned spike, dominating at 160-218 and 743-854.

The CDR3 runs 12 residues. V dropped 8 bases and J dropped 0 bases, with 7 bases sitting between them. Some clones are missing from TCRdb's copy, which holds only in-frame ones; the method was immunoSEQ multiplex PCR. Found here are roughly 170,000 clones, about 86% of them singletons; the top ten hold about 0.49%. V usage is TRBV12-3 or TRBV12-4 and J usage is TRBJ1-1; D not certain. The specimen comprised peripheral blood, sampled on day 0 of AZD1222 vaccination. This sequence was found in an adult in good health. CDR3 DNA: TGTGCCAGCCCCGACATGAACACTGAAGCTTTCTTT. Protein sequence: CASPDMNTEAFF.